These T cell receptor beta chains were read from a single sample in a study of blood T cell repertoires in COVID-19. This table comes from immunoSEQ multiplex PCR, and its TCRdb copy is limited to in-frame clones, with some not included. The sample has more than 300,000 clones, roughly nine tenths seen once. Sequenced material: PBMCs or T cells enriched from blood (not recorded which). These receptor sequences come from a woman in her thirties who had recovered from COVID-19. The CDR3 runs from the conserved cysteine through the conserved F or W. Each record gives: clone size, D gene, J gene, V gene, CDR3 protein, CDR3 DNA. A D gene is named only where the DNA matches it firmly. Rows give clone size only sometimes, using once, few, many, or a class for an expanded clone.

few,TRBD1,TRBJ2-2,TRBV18,CASSPRGPGGNTGELFF,TGTGCCAGCTCACCACGTGGGCCAGGGGGCAACACCGGGGAGCTGTTTTTT
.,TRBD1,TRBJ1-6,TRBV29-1,CSVGQGGNSPLHF,TGCAGCGTAGGACAGGGTGGCAATTCACCCCTCCACTTT
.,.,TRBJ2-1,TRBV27,CASSPGQGFIDEQFF,TGTGCCAGCAGTCCAGGGCAGGGGTTTATTGATGAGCAGTTCTTC
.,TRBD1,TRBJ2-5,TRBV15,CATSSNDRGQETQYF,TGTGCCACCAGCAGTAACGACAGGGGGCAAGAGACCCAGTACTTC
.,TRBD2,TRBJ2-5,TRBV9,CASSTSGGPPQETQYF,TGTGCCAGCAGCACGAGCGGGGGCCCCCCCCAAGAGACCCAGTACTTC
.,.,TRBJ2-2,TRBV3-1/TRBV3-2,CASSQDDGNTGELFF,TGTGCCAGCAGCCAAGACGATGGCAACACCGGGGAGCTGTTTTTT
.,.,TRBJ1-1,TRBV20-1,CSASQGEVGNTEAFF,TGCAGTGCGAGTCAGGGCGAAGTGGGGAACACTGAAGCTTTCTTT
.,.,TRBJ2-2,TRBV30,CAWSVQNTGELFF,TGTGCCTGGAGTGTACAGAACACCGGGGAGCTGTTTTTT
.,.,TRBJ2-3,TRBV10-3,CAISEGGTDTQYF,TGTGCCATCAGTGAGGGTGGCACGGATACGCAGTATTTT
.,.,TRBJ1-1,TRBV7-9,CASSFAGSEAFF,TGTGCCAGCAGCTTCGCGGGATCTGAAGCTTTCTTT
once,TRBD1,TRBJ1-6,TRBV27,CASSLYGTGGSSPLHF,TGTGCCAGCAGTTTATATGGGACAGGGGGCAGTTCACCCCTCCACTTT
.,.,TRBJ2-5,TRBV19,CASSISGGALETQYF,TGTGCCAGTAGTATATCTGGGGGGGCCCTAGAGACCCAGTACTTC
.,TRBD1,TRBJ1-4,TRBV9,CASSNGQGGNEKLFF,TGTGCCAGCAGCAACGGACAGGGGGGAAATGAAAAACTGTTTTTT
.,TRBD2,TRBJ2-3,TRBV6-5,CASSYSSGASTDTQYF,TGTGCCAGCAGTTACTCTAGCGGGGCTAGCACAGATACGCAGTATTTT
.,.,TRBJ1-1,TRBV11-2,CASSLDDSNRGTEAFF,TGTGCCAGCAGCTTAGATGACTCCAATAGGGGCACTGAAGCTTTCTTT
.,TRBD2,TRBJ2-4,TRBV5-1,CASSLGTGALAGRENIQYF,TGCGCCAGCAGCTTGGGGACAGGAGCACTAGCGGGGCGAGAAAACATTCAGTACTTC
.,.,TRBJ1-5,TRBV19,CASSIFQRLSNQPQHF,TGTGCCAGTAGTATATTCCAGAGGTTGAGCAATCAGCCCCAGCATTTT
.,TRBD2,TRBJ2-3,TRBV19,CASSVTSGKADTQYF,TGTGCCAGTAGTGTTACTAGCGGGAAAGCAGATACGCAGTATTTT
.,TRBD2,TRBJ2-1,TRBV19,CASKPGLAGLSYNEQFF,TGTGCCAGTAAACCGGGACTAGCGGGGCTCTCCTACAATGAGCAGTTCTTC
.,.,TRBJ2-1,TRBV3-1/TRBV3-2,CASSSGGLPYNEQFF,TGTGCCAGCAGCTCGGGGGGCCTACCCTACAATGAGCAGTTCTTC
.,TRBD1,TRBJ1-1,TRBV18,CASSPWDRGTEAFF,TGTGCCAGCTCACCGTGGGACAGGGGGACTGAAGCTTTCTTT
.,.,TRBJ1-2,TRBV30,CAWSVLGGLVYGYTF,TGTGCCTGGAGTGTACTAGGGGGTCTCGTCTATGGCTACACCTTC
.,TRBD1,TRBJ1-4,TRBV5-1,CASSLGPYRGWANEKLFF,TGCGCCAGCAGCTTGGGCCCCTACAGGGGATGGGCTAATGAAAAACTGTTTTTT
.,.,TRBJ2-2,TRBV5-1,CASSEGPGELFF,TGCGCCAGCAGCGAGGGCCCCGGGGAGCTGTTTTTT
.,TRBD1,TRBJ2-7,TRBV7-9,CASSWDSSEQYF,TGTGCCAGCAGCTGGGACAGCTCCGAGCAGTACTTC
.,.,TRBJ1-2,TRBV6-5,CASTSQAGYGYTF,TGTGCCAGCACAAGCCAGGCCGGCTATGGCTACACCTTC
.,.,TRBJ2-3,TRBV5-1,CASSSKTGTSSTDTQYF,TGCGCCAGCAGCTCTAAGACCGGGACAAGCAGCACAGATACGCAGTATTTT
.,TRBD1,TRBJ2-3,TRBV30,CAWSLRGRDTQYF,TGTGCCTGGAGCCTCAGGGGGCGGGATACGCAGTATTTT
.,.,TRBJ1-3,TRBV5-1,CASSSHPGGNTIYF,TGCGCCAGCAGCTCCCACCCAGGAGGAAACACCATATATTTT
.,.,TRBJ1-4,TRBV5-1,CASSWQPANEKLFF,TGCGCCAGCAGCTGGCAACCCGCTAATGAAAAACTGTTTTTT
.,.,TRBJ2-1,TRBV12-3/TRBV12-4,CASSLQGYEQFF,TGTGCCAGCAGTTTACAGGGTTATGAGCAGTTCTTC
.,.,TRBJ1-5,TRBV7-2,CASSLQPLNNQPQHF,TGTGCCAGCAGCTTGCAACCGCTAAACAATCAGCCCCAGCATTTT
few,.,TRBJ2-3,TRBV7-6,CASSLEIAESTDTQYF,TGTGCCAGCAGCCTGGAGATAGCGGAGAGCACAGATACGCAGTATTTT
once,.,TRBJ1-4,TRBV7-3,CASSLTPATNEKLFF,TGTGCCAGCAGCTTAACGCCAGCAACTAATGAAAAACTGTTTTTT
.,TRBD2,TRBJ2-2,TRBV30,CAWSVGGATGELFF,TGTGCCTGGAGTGTCGGGGGGGCCACCGGGGAGCTGTTTTTT
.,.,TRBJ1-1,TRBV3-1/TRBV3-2,CASSPTGMNTEAFF,TGTGCCAGCAGCCCGACGGGTATGAACACTGAAGCTTTCTTT
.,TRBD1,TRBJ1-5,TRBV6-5,CASRIRDRSNQPQHF,TGTGCCAGCAGGATTAGGGACAGGAGCAATCAGCCCCAGCATTTT